A single T cell receptor beta chain is shown here with its context. This entry comes from a study of OX40 agonist ivuxolimab in advanced cancers. Study-level background: Dose-escalation patients were diagnosed with hepatocellular carcinoma, melanoma, renal cell cancer or head and neck cancer.

Germline CDR1 MNHNS, CDR2 SASEGT. V lost 5 bases and J 1 base, leaving 8 bases between the germline ends. CDR3 length: 13 amino acids. The repertoire was sequenced with immunoSEQ multiplex PCR; TCRdb's copy has only in-frame clones and lacks some. Of 90,000 to 100,000 clones listed, around nine tenths were seen once; the top ten hold more than 0.8%. The TCR comes from an adult with an advanced solid tumor such as melanoma, head and neck, liver or kidney cancer. V and J are TRBV6-1 and TRBJ1-1, with D uncertain. The source was CD4+ or CD8+ T cells sorted from blood, collected in a trial of the OX40 agonist ivuxolimab. This chain's CDR3 is CASSRNRNTEAFF. The CDR3 coding sequence is TGTGCCAGCAGTAGAAACAGGAACACTGAAGCTTTCTTT.